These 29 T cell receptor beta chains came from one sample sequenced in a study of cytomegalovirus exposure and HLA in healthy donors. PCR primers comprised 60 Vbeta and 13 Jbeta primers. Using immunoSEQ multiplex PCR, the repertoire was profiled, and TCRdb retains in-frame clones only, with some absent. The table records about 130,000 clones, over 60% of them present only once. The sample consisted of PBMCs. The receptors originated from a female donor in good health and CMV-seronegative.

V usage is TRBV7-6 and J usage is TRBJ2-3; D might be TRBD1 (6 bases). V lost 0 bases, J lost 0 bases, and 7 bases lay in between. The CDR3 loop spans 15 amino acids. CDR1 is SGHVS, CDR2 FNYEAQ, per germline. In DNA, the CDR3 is TGTGCCAGCAGCTTAGCGGGGGCTAGCACAGATACGCAGTATTTT. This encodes CASSLAGASTDTQYF.

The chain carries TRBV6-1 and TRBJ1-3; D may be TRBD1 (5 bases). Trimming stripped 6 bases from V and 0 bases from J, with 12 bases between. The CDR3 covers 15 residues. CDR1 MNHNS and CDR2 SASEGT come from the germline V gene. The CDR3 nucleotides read TGTGCCAGCAGGGGGGGGACGGTCTCTGGAAACACCATATATTTT. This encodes CASRGGTVSGNTIYF.

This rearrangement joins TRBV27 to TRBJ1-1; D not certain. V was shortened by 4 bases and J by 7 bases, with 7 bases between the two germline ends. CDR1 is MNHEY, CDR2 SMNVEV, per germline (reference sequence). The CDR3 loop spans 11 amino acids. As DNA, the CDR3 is TGTGCCAGCAGTTCGGTGTTTGAAGCTTTCTTT. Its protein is CASSSVFEAFF.

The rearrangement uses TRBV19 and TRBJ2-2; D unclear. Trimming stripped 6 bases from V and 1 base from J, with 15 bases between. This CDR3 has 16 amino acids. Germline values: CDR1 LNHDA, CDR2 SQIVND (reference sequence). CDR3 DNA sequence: TGTGCCAGTAGATCGGCGCGGCTAGGGAACACCGGGGAGCTGTTTTTT. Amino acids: CASRSARLGNTGELFF. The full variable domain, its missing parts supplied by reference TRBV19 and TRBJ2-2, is DGGITQSPKYLFRKEGQNVTLSCEQNLNHDAMYWYRQDPGQGLRLIYYSQIVNDFQKGDIAEGYSVSREKKESFPLTVTSAQKNPTAFYLCASRSARLGNTGELFFGEGSRLTVL.

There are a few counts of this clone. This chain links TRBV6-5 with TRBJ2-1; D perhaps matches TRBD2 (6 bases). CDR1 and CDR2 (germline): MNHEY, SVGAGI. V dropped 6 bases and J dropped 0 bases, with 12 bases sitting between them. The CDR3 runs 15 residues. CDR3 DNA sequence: TGTGCCAGCAGATCCGGGACTTACTCCTACAATGAGCAGTTCTTC. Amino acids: CASRSGTYSYNEQFF.

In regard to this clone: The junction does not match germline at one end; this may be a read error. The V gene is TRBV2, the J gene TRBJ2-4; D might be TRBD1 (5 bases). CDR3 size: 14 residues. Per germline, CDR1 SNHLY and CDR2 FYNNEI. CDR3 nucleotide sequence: TGTGCCAGCAGAAGGGGCATCGGCAAAAACAGTCAGTACTTC. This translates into CASRRGIGKNSQYF. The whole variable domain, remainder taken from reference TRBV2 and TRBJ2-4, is EPEVTQTPSHQVTQMGQEVILRCVPISNHLYFYWYRQILGQKVEFLVSFYNNEISEKSEIFDDQFSVERPDGSNFTLKIRSTKLEDSAMYFCASRRGIGKNSQYFGAGTRLSVL.

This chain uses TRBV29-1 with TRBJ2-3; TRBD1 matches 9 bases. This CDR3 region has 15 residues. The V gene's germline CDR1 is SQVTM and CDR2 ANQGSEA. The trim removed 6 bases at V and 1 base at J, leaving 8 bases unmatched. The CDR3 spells CSVHRGLGGTDTQYF. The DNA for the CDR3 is TGCAGCGTGCACAGGGGGCTAGGTGGCACAGATACGCAGTATTTT.

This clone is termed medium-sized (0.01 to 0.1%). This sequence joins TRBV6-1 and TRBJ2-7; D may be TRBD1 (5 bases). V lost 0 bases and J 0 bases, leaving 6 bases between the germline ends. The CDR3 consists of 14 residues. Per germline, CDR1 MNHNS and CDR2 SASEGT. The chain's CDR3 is CASSEADSSYEQYF. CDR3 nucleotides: TGTGCCAGCAGTGAAGCCGACAGCTCCTACGAGCAGTACTTC.

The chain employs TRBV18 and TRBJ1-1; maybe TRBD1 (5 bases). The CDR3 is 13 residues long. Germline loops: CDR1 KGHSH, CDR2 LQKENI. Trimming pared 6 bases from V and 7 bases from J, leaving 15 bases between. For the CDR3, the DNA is TGTGCCAGCTCGCCGGGGGTCCTCAATGAAGCTTTCTTT. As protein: CASSPGVLNEAFF.

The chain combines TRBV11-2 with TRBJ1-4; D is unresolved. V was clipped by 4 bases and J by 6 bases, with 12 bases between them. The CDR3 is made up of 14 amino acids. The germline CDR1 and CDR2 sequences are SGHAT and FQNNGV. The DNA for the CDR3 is TGTGCCAGCAGCTCTCACCGTAACTATGAAAAACTGTTTTTT. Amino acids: CASSSHRNYEKLFF.

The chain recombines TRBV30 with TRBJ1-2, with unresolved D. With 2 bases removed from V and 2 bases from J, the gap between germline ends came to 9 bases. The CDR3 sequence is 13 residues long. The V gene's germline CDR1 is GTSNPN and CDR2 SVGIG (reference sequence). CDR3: CAWSSVLNYGYTF. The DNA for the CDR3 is TGTGCCTGGAGTTCCGTGCTAAACTATGGCTACACCTTC.

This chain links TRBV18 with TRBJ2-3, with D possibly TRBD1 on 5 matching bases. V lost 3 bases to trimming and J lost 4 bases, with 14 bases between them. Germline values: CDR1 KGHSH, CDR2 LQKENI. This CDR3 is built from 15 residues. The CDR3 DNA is TGTGCCAGCTCACCCCAGCCCAGGGCCGCAGATACGCAGTATTTT. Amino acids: CASSPQPRAADTQYF.

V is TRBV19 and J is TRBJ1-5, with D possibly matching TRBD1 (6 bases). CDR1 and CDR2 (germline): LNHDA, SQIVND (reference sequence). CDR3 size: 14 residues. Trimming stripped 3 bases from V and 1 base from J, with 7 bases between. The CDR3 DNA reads TGTGCCAGTAGTATTGGACAGAGCAATCAGCCCCAGCATTTT. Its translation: CASSIGQSNQPQHF.

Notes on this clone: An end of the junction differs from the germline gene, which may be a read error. The CDR3: CSSSRGGVGTDTQYF. The CDR3 coding sequence is TGTTCCAGCAGCCGAGGAGGGGTGGGCACAGATACGCAGTATTTT. The J gene is TRBJ2-3, the V gene TRBV7-9; D is perhaps TRBD2 (6 bases). The germline gives CDR1 SEHNR, CDR2 FQNEAQ (reference sequence). CDR3 length: 15 amino acids.

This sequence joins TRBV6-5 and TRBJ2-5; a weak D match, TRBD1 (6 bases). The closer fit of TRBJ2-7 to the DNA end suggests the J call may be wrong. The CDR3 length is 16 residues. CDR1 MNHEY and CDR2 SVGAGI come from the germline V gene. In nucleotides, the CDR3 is TGTGCCAGCAGTTACGGGTCGACAGGCGAAGTTTACGAGCAGTACTTC. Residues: CASSYGSTGEVYEQYF.

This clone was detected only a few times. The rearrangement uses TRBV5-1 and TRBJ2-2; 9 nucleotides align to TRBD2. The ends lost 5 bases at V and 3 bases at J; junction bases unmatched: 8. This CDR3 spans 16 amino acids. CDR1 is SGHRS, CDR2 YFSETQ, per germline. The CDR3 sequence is CASSFSASGDTGELFF. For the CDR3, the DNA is TGCGCCAGCAGTTTTAGCGCTAGCGGGGACACCGGGGAGCTGTTTTTT.

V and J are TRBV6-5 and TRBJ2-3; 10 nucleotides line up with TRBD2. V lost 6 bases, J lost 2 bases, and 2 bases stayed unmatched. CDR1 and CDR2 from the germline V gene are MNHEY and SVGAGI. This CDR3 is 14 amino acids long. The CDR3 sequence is CASRGLANTDTQYF. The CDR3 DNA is TGTGCCAGCAGGGGACTAGCGAACACAGATACGCAGTATTTT.

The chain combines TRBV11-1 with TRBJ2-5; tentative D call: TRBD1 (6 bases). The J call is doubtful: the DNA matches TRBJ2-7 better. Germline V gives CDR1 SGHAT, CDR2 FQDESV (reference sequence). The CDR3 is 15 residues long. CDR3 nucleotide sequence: TGTGCCAGCAGCTTATCACAGGGTACTCCCTACGAGCAGTACTTC. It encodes CASSLSQGTPYEQYF.

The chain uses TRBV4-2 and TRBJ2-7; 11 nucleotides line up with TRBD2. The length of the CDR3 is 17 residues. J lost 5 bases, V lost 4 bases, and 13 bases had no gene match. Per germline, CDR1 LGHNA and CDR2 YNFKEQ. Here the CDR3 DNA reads TGTGCCAGCAGCCCATCCCCCGGTAGCGGGAGGGTCGACGAGCAGTACTTC. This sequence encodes CASSPSPGSGRVDEQYF.

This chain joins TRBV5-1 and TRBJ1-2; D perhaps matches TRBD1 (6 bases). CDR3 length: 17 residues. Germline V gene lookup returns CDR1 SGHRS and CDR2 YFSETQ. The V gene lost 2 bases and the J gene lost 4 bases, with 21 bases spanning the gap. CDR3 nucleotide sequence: TGCGCCAGCAGCTTCGGATCAGGGGCTGATTCGGTCTATGGCTACACCTTC. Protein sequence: CASSFGSGADSVYGYTF.

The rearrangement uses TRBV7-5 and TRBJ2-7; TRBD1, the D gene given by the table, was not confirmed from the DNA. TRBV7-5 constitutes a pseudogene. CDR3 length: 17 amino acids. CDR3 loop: CARTLYPGQPPWGEQYF. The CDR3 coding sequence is TGTGCCAGAACCCTCTACCCCGGACAGCCCCCATGGGGCGAGCAGTACTTC.

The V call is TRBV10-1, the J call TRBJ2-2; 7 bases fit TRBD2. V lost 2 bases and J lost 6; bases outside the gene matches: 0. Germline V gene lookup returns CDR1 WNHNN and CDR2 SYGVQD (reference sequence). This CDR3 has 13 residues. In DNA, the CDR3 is TGCGCCAGCAGTGAGAGCGGGGCCGGGGAGCTGTTTTTT. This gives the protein CASSESGAGELFF.

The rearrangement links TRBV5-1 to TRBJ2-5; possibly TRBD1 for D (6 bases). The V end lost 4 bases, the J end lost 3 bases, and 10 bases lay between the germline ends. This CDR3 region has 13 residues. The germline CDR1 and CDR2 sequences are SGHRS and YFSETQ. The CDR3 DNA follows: TGCGCCAGCAGCACCCGACAGGAAGAGACCCAGTACTTC. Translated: CASSTRQEETQYF.

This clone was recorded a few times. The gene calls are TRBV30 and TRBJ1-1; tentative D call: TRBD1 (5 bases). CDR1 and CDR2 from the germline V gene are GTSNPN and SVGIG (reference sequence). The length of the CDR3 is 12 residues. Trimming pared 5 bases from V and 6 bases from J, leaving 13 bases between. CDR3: CAWAPGWAEAFF. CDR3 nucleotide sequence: TGTGCCTGGGCCCCAGGGTGGGCTGAAGCTTTCTTT. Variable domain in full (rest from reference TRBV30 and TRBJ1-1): SQTIHQWPATLVQPVGSPLSLECTVEGTSNPNLYWYRQAAGRGLQLLFYSVGIGQISSEVPQNLSASRPQDRQFILSSKKLLLSDSGFYLCAWAPGWAEAFFGQGTRLTVV.

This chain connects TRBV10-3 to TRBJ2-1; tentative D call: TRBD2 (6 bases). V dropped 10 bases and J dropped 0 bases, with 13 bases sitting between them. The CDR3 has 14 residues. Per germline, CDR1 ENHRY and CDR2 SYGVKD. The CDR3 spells CATRLEASYNEQFF. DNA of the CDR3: TGTGCCACCCGACTAGAGGCCTCCTACAATGAGCAGTTCTTC.

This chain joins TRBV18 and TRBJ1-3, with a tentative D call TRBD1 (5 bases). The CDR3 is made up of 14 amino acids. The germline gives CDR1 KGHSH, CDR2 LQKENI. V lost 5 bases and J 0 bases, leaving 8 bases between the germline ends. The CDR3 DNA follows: TGTGCCAGCTCAAAGGACATCTCTGGAAACACCATATATTTT. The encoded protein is CASSKDISGNTIYF.

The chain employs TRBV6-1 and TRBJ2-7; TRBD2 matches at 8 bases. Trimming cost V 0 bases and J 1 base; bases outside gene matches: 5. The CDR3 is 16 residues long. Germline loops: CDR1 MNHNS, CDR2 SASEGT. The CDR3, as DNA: TGTGCCAGCAGTGAAGCCGGAGCGGGGGTGTCCTACGAGCAGTACTTC. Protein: CASSEAGAGVSYEQYF.

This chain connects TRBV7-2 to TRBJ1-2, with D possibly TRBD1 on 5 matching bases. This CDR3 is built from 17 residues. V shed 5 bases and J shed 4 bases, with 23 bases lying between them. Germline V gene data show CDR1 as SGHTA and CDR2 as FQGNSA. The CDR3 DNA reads TGTGCCAGCAGCCCCCCTTCGGGACTGGTGACCTTCTATGGCTACACCTTC. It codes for CASSPPSGLVTFYGYTF.

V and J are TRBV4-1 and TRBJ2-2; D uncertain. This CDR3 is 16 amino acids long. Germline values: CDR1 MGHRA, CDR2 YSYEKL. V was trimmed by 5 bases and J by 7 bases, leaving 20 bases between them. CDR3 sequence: CASSFPPLGSDGELFF. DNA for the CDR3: TGCGCCAGCAGCTTCCCGCCTCTCGGGTCGGACGGGGAGCTGTTTTTT.